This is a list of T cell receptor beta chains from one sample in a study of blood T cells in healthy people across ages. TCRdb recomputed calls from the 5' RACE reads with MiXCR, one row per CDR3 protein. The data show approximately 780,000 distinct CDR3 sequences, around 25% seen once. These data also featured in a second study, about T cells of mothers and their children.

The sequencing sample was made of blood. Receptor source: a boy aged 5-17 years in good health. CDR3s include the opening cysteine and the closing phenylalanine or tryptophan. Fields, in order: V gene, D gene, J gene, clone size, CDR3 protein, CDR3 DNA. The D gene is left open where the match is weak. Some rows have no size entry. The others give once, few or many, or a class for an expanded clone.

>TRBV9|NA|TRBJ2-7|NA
CASSVGSGGNEQYF
TGTGCCAGCAGCGTCGGGTCAGGTGGGAACGAGCAGTACTTC
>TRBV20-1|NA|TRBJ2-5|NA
CSARLASRETQYF
TGCAGTGCTAGACTAGCGAGCAGAGAGACCCAGTACTTC
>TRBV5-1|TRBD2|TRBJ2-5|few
CASSGGTSTETQYF
TGCGCCAGCAGCGGAGGGACTAGTACCGAGACCCAGTACTTC
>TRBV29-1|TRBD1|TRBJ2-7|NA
CSVSGTGMIEQYF
TGCAGCGTCTCCGGGACAGGGATGATAGAGCAGTACTTC
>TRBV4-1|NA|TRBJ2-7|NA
CASSPEDRTYEQYF
TGCGCCAGCAGCCCAGAGGACAGAACCTACGAGCAGTACTTC
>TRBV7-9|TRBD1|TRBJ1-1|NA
CASSLVPGQGYTEAFF
TGTGCCAGCAGCTTAGTCCCGGGACAGGGGTACACTGAAGCTTTCTTT
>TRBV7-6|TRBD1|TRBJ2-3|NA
CASSFNVQGDTQYF
TGTGCCAGCAGCTTTAACGTACAGGGGGATACGCAGTATTTT
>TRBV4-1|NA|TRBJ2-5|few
CASSQAWDAQETQYF
TGCGCCAGCAGCCAAGCTTGGGACGCCCAAGAGACCCAGTACTTC
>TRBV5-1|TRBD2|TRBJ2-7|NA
CASSSGLAGASGRYF
TGCGCCAGCAGCTCGGGACTAGCGGGGGCCTCCGGTCGGTACTTC
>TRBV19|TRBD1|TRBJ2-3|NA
CASSIYGTEEPSDTQYF
TGTGCCAGTAGTATTTATGGGACAGAAGAACCTTCAGATACGCAGTATTTT
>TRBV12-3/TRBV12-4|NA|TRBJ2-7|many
CASSPRYEQYF
TGTGCCAGCAGCCCCCGCTACGAGCAGTACTTC
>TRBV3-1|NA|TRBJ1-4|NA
CASSPNPSANEKLFF
TGTGCCAGCAGCCCAAATCCATCGGCTAATGAAAAACTGTTTTTT
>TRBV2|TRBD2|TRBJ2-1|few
CASRRDGGGAYNEQFF
TGTGCCAGCAGGAGGGATGGCGGGGGAGCCTACAATGAGCAGTTCTTC
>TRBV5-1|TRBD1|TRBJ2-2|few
CASSLIQGMSTGELFF
TGCGCCAGCAGCTTGATACAGGGGATGAGCACCGGGGAGCTGTTTTTT
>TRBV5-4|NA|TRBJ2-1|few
CASSLPTGSREQFF
TGTGCCAGCAGCTTACCCACGGGGTCGAGGGAGCAGTTCTTC
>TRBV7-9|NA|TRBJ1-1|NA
CASSLAGVYTEAFF
TGTGCCAGCAGCTTAGCCGGGGTTTACACTGAAGCTTTCTTT
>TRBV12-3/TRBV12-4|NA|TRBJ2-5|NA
CASSFLWRRGVRETQYF
TGTGCCAGCAGTTTTTTGTGGAGGAGGGGGGTACGGGAGACCCAGTACTTC
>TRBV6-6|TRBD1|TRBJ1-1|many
CASNRGIMNTEAFF
TGTGCCAGCAACAGGGGAATCATGAACACTGAAGCTTTCTTT
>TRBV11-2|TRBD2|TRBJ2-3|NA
CASSLTSGLQYTQYF
TGTGCCAGCAGTCTGACTAGCGGGCTTCAATATACGCAGTATTTT
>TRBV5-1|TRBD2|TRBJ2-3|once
CASSFRTSGRFSTDTQYF
TGCGCCAGCAGCTTCCGGACTAGCGGGAGGTTTAGCACAGATACGCAGTATTTT
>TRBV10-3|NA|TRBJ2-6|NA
CAIGKGGLGANVLTF
TGTGCCATCGGGAAAGGGGGGCTTGGGGCCAACGTCCTGACTTTC
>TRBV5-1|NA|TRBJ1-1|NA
CASSLDSRDTEAFF
TGCGCCAGCAGCTTGGATAGCAGGGACACTGAAGCTTTCTTT
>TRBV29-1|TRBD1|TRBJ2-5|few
CSGSGTGQETQYF
TGCAGCGGATCCGGGACAGGGCAAGAGACCCAGTACTTC
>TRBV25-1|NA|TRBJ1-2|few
CASLKGWGGYTF
TGTGCCAGCCTAAAGGGGTGGGGTGGCTACACCTTC
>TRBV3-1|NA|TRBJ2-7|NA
CASSQDGLSVQYF
TGTGCCAGCAGCCAAGACGGGTTGAGCGTGCAGTACTTC
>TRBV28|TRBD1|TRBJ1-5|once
CASSTLTGTQHF
TGTGCCAGCAGTACCTTGACAGGGACCCAGCATTTT
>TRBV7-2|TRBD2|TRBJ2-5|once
CASSLRFGTSGGPRETQYF
TGTGCCAGCAGCTTACGCTTCGGGACTAGCGGGGGGCCTAGAGAGACCCAGTACTTC
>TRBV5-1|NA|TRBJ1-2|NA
CASSGSGFDYGYTF
TGCGCCAGCAGCGGATCAGGGTTCGACTATGGCTACACCTTC
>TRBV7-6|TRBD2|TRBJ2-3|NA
CASSLYPSGGSTDTQYF
TGTGCCAGCAGCTTATACCCAAGCGGGGGGAGCACAGATACGCAGTATTTT
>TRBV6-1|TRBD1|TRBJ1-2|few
CASRATTGPYGYTF
TGTGCCAGCAGAGCGACGACAGGGCCCTATGGCTACACCTTC